This TCR beta chain stems from a study of shared clonotypes between healthy human individuals. This clone was counted between two and nine times. TCRdb's table, derived via immunoSEQ multiplex PCR, lists solely in-frame clones and lacks some. The sample has over a million clones; roughly 74% are singletons. With 3 bases removed from V and 5 bases from J, the gap between germline ends came to 18 bases. The CDR3 is made up of 16 amino acids. Germline V lookup: CDR1 SGHNT, CDR2 YYREEE (reference sequence). The sequence was obtained from a man aged 18 to 30 in good health. Some clones in this sample may be carry-over from other donors' samples. The chain carries TRBV5-4 and TRBJ2-1, with D possibly being TRBD1 or TRBD2 (6 bases each). Input material: memory CD4+ T cells from PBMCs. Specified subset: CD45RA-negative fraction. DNA for the CDR3: TGTGCCAGCAGCTCCTCCATAGCGGAGGGGGACAATGAGCAGTTCTTC. Protein product: CASSSSIAEGDNEQFF.